Here is one T cell receptor beta chain with its context. This CDR3 region has 15 residues. The V and J ends lost 0 bases and 2 bases respectively, with 9 bases between them. CDR1 is SGHRS, CDR2 YFSETQ, per germline. This specimen comes from a study of blood T cell repertoires in COVID-19. Produced via immunoSEQ multiplex PCR; TCRdb's table is partial and in-frame only. The data contain 150,000 to 200,000 clones, approximately 80% of them seen just once; the ten biggest clones take up 10% to 15%. The receptor was isolated from an older woman who had recovered from COVID-19. The genes are TRBV5-1 and TRBJ2-1, with a tentative D call TRBD1 (6 bases). Material: PBMCs or T cells enriched from blood (not recorded which). CDR3 protein: CASSLAGDTYNEQFF. The CDR3 bases are TGCGCCAGCAGCTTGGCAGGGGACACCTACAATGAGCAGTTCTTC.